This T cell receptor (beta chain) was sequenced for a study of technical replicates of blood from several donors. CDR3 length equals 14 residues. The germline V and J ends were trimmed by 4 bases and 10 bases, with 18 bases remaining between them. CDR1 and CDR2 from the germline V gene are MDHEN and SYDVKM. Profiled with immunoSEQ multiplex PCR; TCRdb holds only in-frame clones, not every one. This table holds 95,000 to 100,000 clones, 95% found once. This sequence originates from a human donor in good health. Sequencing was done on a sample of T cells isolated from PBMCs. V usage is TRBV28 and J usage is TRBJ2-3; D is perhaps TRBD2 (7 bases). The CDR3 nucleotides read TGTGCCAGCAGTTCCAGTGATAGGGGGAGGGCGCAGTATTTT. Translating gives CASSSSDRGRAQYF. The whole variable domain, remainder taken from reference TRBV28 and TRBJ2-3, is DVKVTQSSRYLVKRTGEKVFLECVQDMDHENMFWYRQDPGLGLRLIYFSYDVKMKEKGDIPEGYSVSREKKERFSLILESASTNQTSMYLCASSSSDRGRAQYFGPGTRLTVL.